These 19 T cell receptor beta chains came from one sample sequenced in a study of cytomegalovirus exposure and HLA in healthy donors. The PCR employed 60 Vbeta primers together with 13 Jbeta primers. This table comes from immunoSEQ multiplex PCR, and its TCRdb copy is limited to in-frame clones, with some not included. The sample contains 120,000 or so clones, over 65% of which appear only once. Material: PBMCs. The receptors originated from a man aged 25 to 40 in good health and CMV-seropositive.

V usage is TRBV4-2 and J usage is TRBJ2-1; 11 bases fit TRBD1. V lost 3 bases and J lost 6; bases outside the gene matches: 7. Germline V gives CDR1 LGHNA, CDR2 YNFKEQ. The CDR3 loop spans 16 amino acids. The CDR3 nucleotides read TGTGCCAGCAGCCAGAAAACCGGGACAGGGGGCAATGAGCAGTTCTTC. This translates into CASSQKTGTGGNEQFF.

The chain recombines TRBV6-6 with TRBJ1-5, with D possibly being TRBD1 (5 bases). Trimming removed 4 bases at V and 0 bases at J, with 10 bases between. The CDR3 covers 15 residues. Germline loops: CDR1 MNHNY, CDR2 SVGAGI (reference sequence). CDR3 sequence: CASSSGWASNQPQHF. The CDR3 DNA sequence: TGTGCCAGCAGTTCAGGGTGGGCTAGCAATCAGCCCCAGCATTTT.

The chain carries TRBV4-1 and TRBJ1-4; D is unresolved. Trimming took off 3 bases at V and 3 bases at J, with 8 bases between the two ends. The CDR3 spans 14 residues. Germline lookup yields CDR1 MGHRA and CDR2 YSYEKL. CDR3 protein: CASSQFPSNEKLFF. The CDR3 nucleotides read TGCGCCAGCAGCCAGTTTCCCTCTAATGAAAAACTGTTTTTT.

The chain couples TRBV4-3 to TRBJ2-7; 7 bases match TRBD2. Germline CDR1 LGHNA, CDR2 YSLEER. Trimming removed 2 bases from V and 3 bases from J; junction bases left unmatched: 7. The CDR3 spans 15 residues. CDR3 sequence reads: CASSQLGGSFYEQYF. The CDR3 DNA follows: TGCGCCAGCAGCCAATTGGGCGGGAGTTTCTACGAGCAGTACTTC.

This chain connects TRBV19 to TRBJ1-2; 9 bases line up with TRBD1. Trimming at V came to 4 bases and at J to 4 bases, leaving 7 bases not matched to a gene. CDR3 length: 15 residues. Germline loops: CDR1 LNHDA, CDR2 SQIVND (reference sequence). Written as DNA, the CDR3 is TGTGCCAGTAGTAGTTCGGGACAGGGAAGCTATGGCTACACCTTC. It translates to CASSSSGQGSYGYTF.

Here the CDR3 DNA reads TGTGCCTGGGGATACAGGGCTGAAGCTTTCTTT. Its translation is CAWGYRAEAFF. The V call is TRBV30, the J call TRBJ1-1; D perhaps matches TRBD1 (6 bases). Trimming removed 5 bases at V and 6 bases at J, with 10 bases between. This CDR3 is built from 11 residues. Germline lookup yields CDR1 GTSNPN and CDR2 SVGIG (reference sequence). Combining the CDR3 with reference TRBV30 and TRBJ1-1 gives the whole variable domain SQTIHQWPATLVQPVGSPLSLECTVEGTSNPNLYWYRQAAGRGLQLLFYSVGIGQISSEVPQNLSASRPQDRQFILSSKKLLLSDSGFYLCAWGYRAEAFFGQGTRLTVV.

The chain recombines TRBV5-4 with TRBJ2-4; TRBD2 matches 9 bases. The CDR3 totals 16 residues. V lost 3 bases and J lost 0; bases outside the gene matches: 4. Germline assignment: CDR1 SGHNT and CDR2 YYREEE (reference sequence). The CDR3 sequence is CASSYGTSQAKNIQYF. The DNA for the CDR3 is TGTGCCAGCAGCTATGGGACTAGCCAAGCCAAAAACATTCAGTACTTC.

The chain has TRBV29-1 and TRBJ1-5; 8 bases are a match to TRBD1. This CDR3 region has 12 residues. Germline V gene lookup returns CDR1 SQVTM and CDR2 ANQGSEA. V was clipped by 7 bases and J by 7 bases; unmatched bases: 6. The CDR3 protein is CSAADRDQPQHF. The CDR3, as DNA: TGCAGCGCCGCGGACAGGGACCAGCCCCAGCATTTT.

This CDR3 reads CASSQVGTGDYGYTF. CDR3 nucleotides: TGTGCCAGCAGCCAAGTGGGGACAGGGGATTATGGCTACACCTTC. V gene TRBV4-2 combines with J gene TRBJ1-2, with 10 bases lining up with TRBD1. Per the germline V gene, CDR1 is LGHNA and CDR2 is YNFKEQ. V shed 1 base and J 5 bases; nucleotides not matched to a gene: 4. This CDR3 is 15 amino acids long.

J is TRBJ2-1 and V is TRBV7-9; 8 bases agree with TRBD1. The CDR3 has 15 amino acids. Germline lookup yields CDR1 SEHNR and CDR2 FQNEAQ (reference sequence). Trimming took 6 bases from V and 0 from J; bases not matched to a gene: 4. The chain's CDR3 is CASSTGGISYNEQFF. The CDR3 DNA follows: TGTGCCAGCAGTACAGGGGGGATCTCCTACAATGAGCAGTTCTTC.

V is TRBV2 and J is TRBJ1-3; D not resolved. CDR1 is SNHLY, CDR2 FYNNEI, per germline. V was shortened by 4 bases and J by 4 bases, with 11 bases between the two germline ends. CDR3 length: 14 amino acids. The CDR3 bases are TGTGCCAGCAGTGCTGGGCTCGCCGGAAACACCATATATTTT. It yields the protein CASSAGLAGNTIYF.

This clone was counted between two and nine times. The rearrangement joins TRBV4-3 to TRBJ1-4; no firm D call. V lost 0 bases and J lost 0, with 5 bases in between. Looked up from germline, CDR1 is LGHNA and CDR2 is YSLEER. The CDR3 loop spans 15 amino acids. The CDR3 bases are TGCGCCAGCAGCCAAGACATTGCAACTAATGAAAAACTGTTTTTT. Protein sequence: CASSQDIATNEKLFF.

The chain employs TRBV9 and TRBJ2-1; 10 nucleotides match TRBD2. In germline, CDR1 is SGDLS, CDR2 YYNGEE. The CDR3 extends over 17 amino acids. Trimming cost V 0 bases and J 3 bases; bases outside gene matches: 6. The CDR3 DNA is TGTGCCAGCAGCGTAGAATTAGCGGGAGGTGGCTACAATGAGCAGTTCTTC. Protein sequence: CASSVELAGGGYNEQFF.

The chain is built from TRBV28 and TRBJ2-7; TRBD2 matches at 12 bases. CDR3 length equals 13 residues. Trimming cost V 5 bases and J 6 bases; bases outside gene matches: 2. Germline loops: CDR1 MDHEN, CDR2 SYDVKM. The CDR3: CASSQTSGGEQYF. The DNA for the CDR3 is TGTGCCAGCAGTCAGACTAGCGGGGGCGAGCAGTACTTC.

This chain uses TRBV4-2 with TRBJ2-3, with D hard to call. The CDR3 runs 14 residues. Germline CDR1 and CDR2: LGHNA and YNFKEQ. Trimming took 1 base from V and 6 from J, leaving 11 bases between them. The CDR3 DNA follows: TGTGCCAGCAGCCAAGCGGCTAGAAGTGATACGCAGTATTTT. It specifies CASSQAARSDTQYF.

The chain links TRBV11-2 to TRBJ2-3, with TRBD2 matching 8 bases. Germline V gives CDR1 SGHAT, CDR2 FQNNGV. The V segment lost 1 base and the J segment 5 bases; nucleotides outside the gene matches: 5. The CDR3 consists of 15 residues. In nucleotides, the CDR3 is TGTGCCAGCAGCTTAGCGGGACTAGAAGGAGATACGCAGTATTTT. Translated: CASSLAGLEGDTQYF.

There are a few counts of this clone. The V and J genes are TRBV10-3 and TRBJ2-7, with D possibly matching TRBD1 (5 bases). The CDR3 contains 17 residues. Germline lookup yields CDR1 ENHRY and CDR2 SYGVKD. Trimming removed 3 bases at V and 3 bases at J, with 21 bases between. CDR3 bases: TGTGCCATCAGTGACCCATCGGGCACACAGGTTTTCTACGAGCAGTACTTC. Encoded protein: CAISDPSGTQVFYEQYF.

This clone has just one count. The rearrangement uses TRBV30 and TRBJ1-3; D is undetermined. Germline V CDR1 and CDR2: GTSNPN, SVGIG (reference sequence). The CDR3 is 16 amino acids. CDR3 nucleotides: TGTGCGTCCGGCGACGGCCGGGTTCTCTCTGGAAACACCATATATTTT. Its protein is CASGDGRVLSGNTIYF. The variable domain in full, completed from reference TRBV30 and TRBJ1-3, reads SQTIHQWPATLVQPVGSPLSLECTVEGTSNPNLYWYRQAAGRGLQLLFYSVGIGQISSEVPQNLSASRPQDRQFILSSKKLLLSDSGFYLCASGDGRVLSGNTIYFGEGSWLTVV.

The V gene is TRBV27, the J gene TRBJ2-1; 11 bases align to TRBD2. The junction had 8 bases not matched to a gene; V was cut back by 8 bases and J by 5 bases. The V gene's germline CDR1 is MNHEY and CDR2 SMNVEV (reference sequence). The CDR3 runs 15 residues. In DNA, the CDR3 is TGTGCCAGCTACGGCGGACTAGCGGGCCACAATGAGCAGTTCTTC. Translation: CASYGGLAGHNEQFF.